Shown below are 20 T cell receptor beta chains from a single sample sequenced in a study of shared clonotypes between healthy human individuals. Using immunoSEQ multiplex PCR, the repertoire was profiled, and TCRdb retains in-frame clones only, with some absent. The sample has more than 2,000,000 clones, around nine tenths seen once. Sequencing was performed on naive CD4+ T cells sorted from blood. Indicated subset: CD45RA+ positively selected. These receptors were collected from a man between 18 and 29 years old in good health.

CDR3 region: CASSITGGAGANVLTF. The DNA of the CDR3 is TGTGCCAGTAGTATTACAGGGGGCGCTGGGGCCAACGTCCTGACTTTC. V usage is TRBV19 and J usage is TRBJ2-6, with TRBD1 identical over 9 bases. The CDR3 has 16 residues. J gave up 2 bases and V 3 bases, and 2 bases lay outside the gene matches. Per germline, CDR1 LNHDA and CDR2 SQIVND (reference sequence). The full variable domain, completed using reference TRBV19 and TRBJ2-6, is DGGITQSPKYLFRKEGQNVTLSCEQNLNHDAMYWYRQDPGQGLRLIYYSQIVNDFQKGDIAEGYSVSREKKESFPLTVTSAQKNPTAFYLCASSITGGAGANVLTFGAGSRLTVL.

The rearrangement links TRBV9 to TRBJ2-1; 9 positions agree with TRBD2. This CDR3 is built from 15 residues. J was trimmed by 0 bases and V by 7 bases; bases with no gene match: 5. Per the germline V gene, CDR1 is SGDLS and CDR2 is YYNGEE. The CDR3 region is CASAPSGNSYNEQFF. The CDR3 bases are TGTGCCAGCGCCCCTAGCGGGAACTCCTACAATGAGCAGTTCTTC.

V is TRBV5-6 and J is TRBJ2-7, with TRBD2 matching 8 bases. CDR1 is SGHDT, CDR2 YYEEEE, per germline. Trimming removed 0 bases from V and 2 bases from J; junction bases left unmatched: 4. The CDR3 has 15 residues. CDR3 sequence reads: CASSLAVGGAYEQYF. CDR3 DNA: TGTGCCAGCAGCTTGGCCGTCGGGGGGGCCTACGAGCAGTACTTC.

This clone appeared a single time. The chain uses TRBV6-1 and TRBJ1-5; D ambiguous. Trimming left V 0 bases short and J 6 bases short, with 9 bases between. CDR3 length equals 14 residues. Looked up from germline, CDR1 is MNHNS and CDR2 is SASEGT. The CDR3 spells CASSEAMEVQPQHF. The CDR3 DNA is TGTGCCAGCAGTGAAGCGATGGAGGTTCAGCCCCAGCATTTT.

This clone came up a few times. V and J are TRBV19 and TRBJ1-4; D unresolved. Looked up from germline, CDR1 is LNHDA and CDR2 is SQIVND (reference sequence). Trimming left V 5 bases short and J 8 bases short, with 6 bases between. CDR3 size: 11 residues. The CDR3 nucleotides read TGTGCCAGTAGTGCGCGGGAAAAACTGTTTTTT. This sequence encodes CASSAREKLFF.

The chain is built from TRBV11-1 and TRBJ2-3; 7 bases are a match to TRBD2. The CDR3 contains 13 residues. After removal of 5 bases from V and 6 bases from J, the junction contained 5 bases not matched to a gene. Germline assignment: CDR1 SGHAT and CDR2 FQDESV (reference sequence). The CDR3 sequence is CASSRGGLDTQYF. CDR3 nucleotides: TGTGCCAGCAGCCGCGGGGGTCTCGATACGCAGTATTTT. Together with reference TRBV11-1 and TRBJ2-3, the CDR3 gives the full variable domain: EAEVAQSPRYKITEKSQAVAFWCDPISGHATLYWYRQILGQGPELLVQFQDESVVDDSQLPKDRFSAERLKGVDSTLKIQPAELGDSAMYLCASSRGGLDTQYFGPGTRLTVL.

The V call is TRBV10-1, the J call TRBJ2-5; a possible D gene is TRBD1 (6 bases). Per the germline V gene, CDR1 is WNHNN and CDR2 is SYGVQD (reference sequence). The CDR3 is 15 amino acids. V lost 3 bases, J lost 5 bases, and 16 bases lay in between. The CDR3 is CASSDIGGVEETQYF. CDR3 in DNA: TGCGCCAGCAGTGATATAGGGGGAGTGGAGGAGACCCAGTACTTC.

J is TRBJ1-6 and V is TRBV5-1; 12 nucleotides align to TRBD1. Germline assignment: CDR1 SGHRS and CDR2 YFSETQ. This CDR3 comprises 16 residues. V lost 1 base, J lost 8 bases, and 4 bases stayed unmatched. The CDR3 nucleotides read TGCGCCAGCAGCTTGTCGGGGACAGGGGGCGATTCACCCCTCCACTTT. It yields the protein CASSLSGTGGDSPLHF.

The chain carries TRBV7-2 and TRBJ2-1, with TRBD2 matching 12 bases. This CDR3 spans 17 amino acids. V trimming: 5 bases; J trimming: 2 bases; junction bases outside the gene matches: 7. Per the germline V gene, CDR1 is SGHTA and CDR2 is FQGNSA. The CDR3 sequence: CASSLRTSGKAYNEQFF. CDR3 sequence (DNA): TGTGCCAGCAGCCTACGGACTAGCGGGAAAGCCTACAATGAGCAGTTCTTC.

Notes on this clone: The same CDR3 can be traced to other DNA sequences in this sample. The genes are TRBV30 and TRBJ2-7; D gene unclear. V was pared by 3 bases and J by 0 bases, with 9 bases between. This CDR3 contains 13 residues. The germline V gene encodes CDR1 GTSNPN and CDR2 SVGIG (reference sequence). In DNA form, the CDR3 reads TGTGCCTGGAGAACGGGTAGCTCCTACGAGCAGTACTTC. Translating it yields CAWRTGSSYEQYF.

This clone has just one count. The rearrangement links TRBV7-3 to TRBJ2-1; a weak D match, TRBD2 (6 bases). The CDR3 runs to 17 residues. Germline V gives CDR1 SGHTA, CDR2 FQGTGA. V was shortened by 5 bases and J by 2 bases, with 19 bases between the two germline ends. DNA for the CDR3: TGTGCCAGCAGCCCCGGGGCGGGGAGATCGGCCTACAATGAGCAGTTCTTC. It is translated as CASSPGAGRSAYNEQFF.

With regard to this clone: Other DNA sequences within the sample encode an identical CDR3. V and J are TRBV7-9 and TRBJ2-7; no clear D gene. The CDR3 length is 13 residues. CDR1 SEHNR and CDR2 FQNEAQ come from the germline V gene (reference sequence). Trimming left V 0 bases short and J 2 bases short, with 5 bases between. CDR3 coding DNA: TGTGCCAGCAGCTTAGCAGGTACCTACGAGCAGTACTTC. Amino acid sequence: CASSLAGTYEQYF.

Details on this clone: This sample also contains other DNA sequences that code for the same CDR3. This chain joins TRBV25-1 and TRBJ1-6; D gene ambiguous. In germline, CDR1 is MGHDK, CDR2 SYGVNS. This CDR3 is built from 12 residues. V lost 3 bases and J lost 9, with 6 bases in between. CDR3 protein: CASSEVGSPLHF. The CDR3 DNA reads TGTGCCAGCAGTGAGGTGGGTTCACCCCTCCACTTT.

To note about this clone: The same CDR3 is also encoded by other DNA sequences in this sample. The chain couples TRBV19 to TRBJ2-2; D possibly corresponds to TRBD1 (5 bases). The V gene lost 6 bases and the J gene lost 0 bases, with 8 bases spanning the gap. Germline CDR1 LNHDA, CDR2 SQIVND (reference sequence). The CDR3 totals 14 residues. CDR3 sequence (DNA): TGTGCCAGTAGCAGACAGACGAACACCGGGGAGCTGTTTTTT. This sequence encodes CASSRQTNTGELFF.

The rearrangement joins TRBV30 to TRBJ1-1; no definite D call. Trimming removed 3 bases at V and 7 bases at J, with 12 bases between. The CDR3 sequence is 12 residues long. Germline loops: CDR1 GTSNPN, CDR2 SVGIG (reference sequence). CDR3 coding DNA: TGTGCCTGGAGGCAGGAACTGGTTGAAGCTTTCTTT. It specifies CAWRQELVEAFF.

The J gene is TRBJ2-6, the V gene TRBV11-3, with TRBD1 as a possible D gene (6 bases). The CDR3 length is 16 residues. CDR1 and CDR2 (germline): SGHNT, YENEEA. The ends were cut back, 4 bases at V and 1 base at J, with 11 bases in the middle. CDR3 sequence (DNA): TGTGCCAGCAGCTCGGGACATCGGTCTGGGGCCAACGTCCTGACTTTC. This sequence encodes CASSSGHRSGANVLTF.

The CDR3 loop is CASSSTGDKPYEQYF. CDR3 nucleotide sequence: TGTGCCAGCAGTTCCACCGGGGACAAACCCTACGAGCAGTACTTC. This chain links TRBV6-1 with TRBJ2-7; D is possibly TRBD1 (6 bases). CDR1 is MNHNS and CDR2 is SASEGT in the germline V gene. With 5 bases removed from V and 2 bases from J, the gap between germline ends came to 16 bases. CDR3 size: 15 residues.

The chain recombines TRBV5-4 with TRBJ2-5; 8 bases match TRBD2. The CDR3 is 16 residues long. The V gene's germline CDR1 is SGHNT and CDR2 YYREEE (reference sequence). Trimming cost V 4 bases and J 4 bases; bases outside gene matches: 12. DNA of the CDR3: TGTGCCAGCAGCCGCGTGGAGAGGAGCGGGGGAGAGACCCAGTACTTC. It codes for CASSRVERSGGETQYF.

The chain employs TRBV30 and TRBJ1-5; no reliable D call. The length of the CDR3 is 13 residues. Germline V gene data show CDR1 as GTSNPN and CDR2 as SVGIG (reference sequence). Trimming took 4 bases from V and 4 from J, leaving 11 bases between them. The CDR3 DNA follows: TGTGCCTGGAACGAGGATGAGAATCAGCCCCAGCATTTT. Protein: CAWNEDENQPQHF.

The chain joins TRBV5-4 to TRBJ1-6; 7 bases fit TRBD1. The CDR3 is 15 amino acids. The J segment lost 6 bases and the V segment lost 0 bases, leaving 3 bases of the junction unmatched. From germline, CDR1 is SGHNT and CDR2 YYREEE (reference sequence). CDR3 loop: CASSLDRGSNSPLHF. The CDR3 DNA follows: TGTGCCAGCAGCTTGGACAGGGGAAGTAATTCACCCCTCCACTTT.